The rows below give T cell receptor beta chains drawn from one sample of a study of blood T cell repertoires in COVID-19. This table comes from immunoSEQ multiplex PCR, and its TCRdb copy is limited to in-frame clones, with some not included. The data show approximately 210,000 clones, with over 75% seen just once and about 5% held by the top ten. Material for sequencing was peripheral blood. The receptors originated from a human donor in a cohort sampled during active COVID-19. CDR3s include the opening cysteine and the closing phenylalanine or tryptophan. D genes are given only for firm matches. The listing skips clone size in some rows; elsewhere it reads once, few, many or a size class.

cdr3_nt cdr3_aa d_call cdr3_length j_call v_call clone_size
TGCGCCAGCAGCCGTAAAGGACAGGGTGACGAAAAACTGTTTTTT CASSRKGQGDEKLFF TRBD1 15 TRBJ1-4 TRBV5-1 few
TGTGCCAGCAGTGTAGGACAGGAGGTCTCACCCCTCCACTTT CASSVGQEVSPLHF TRBD1 14 TRBJ1-6 TRBV2 many
TGTGCCAGCAGCTCAGGGGTGGCTAATGAAAAACTGTTTTTT CASSSGVANEKLFF NA 14 TRBJ1-4 TRBV6-6 NA
TGTGCCAGCAGTCCCACAGGACAGTCCGTTCAGCCCCAGCATTTT CASSPTGQSVQPQHF NA 15 TRBJ1-5 TRBV6-2/TRBV6-3 NA
TGTGCCAGCAGCTTAAAGACCGGGACAGGGAATCGTAGGTCCTACGAGCAGTACTTC CASSLKTGTGNRRSYEQYF TRBD1 19 TRBJ2-7 TRBV7-6 once
TGTGCCAGCAGTCCAGGACAGGGACACCGACCTAGCACAGATACGCAGTATTTT CASSPGQGHRPSTDTQYF TRBD1 18 TRBJ2-3 TRBV27 NA
TGTGCCAGCAGCCGTACAGGACCGTATGGCTACACCTTC CASSRTGPYGYTF NA 13 TRBJ1-2 TRBV6-5 NA
TGTGCCAGCAGTTTTCGCTATGGCTACACCTTC CASSFRYGYTF NA 11 TRBJ1-2 TRBV28 NA
TGTGCCAGCAGCAACTCAAATGCGGAGCAGTACTTC CASSNSNAEQYF NA 12 TRBJ2-7 TRBV5-5 NA
TGTGCCAGCAGCTTAGGGGGGGCTGGGGCCAACGTCCTGACTTTC CASSLGGAGANVLTF NA 15 TRBJ2-6 TRBV7-2 few
TGTGCCAGCTCCCAATCGGGAGCGGGAGGGCTGTACGAGCAGTACTTC CASSQSGAGGLYEQYF TRBD2 16 TRBJ2-7 TRBV18 few
TGTGCCAGCAGCGTAGCGGGGGGACAACAAGAGACCCAGTACTTC CASSVAGGQQETQYF NA 15 TRBJ2-5 TRBV9 NA
TGTGCCAGCAGCTTAGCCGTTCGGGACAGGGGTTCCTACGAGCAGTACTTC CASSLAVRDRGSYEQYF TRBD1 17 TRBJ2-7 TRBV7-2 NA
TGTGCCACCAAAACAGGGACCGGGGCCAACGTCCTGACTTTC CATKTGTGANVLTF NA 14 TRBJ2-6 TRBV28 once
TGTGCCAGCAGCTTGGGCCCAGCGAGAGGGGGCTACACCTTC CASSLGPARGGYTF NA 14 TRBJ1-2 TRBV5-5 NA
TGCGCCAGCAGACAGGGGCCAAATGAAAAACTGTTTTTT CASRQGPNEKLFF TRBD1 13 TRBJ1-4 TRBV5-1 NA
TGTGCCAGCAGTTTACGTGGGGCCAGGGTGGGGGGCTACACCTTC CASSLRGARVGGYTF NA 15 TRBJ1-2 TRBV27 NA
TGTGCCAGCATACAAGGGGGCGCGGTGGGGGCCAACGTCCTGACTTTC CASIQGGAVGANVLTF TRBD1 16 TRBJ2-6 TRBV28 NA
TGTGCCAGCAGCTCCCACAGGGAGAACACTGAAGCTTTCTTT CASSSHRENTEAFF NA 14 TRBJ1-1 TRBV7-2 NA
TGTGCCAGCAGAGGACAGGGCTACGAGCAGTACTTC CASRGQGYEQYF TRBD1 12 TRBJ2-7 TRBV7-2 NA
TGTGCCAGCAGCTTTTCCGGGGGAGGTTACGAGCAGTACTTC CASSFSGGGYEQYF NA 14 TRBJ2-7 TRBV7-9 once
TGTGCCACCAGCAGAGAGGGACAGGGGTACGAGCAGTACTTC CATSREGQGYEQYF TRBD1 14 TRBJ2-7 TRBV15 NA
TGTGCCAGCAGCGCGGGACTCTTACCAGATACGCAGTATTTT CASSAGLLPDTQYF NA 14 TRBJ2-3 TRBV9 NA
TGTGCCAGCAGCTGGGGGGGACAGGGGAATCAGCCCCAGCATTTT CASSWGGQGNQPQHF TRBD1 15 TRBJ1-5 TRBV5-6 NA
TGTGCCAGTAGTCCAAGCGGGAGGGCCTTCTACGAGCAGTACTTC CASSPSGRAFYEQYF TRBD2 15 TRBJ2-7 TRBV19 NA
TGTGCCAGCAGCCCGCAGCGGGACGCCTGGGCTTATAGCTACACCTTC CASSPQRDAWAYSYTF NA 16 TRBJ1-2 TRBV5-6 NA